The 28 T cell receptor beta chains below were found in one sample sequenced in a study of spatial heterogeneity in lung cancer. TCRdb used MiXCR to reprocess the 5' RACE reads, holding one entry per CDR3 protein. The sample shows about 38,000 distinct CDR3 sequences, around 6.9% of them seen only once. The time point is: blood at routine non-recurrence follow-up after resection. The sequencing used PBMCs, collected at follow-up. The receptors shown here come from a male donor with early-stage non-small cell lung cancer.

This clonotype has at least ten counts. This chain connects TRBV6-2 or TRBV6-3 to TRBJ2-7, with D unresolved. Trimming pared 0 bases from V and 1 base from J, leaving 10 bases between. This CDR3 has 15 residues. CDR1 MNHEY and CDR2 SVGEGT come from the germline V gene. This chain's CDR3 is CASSYSSEPSYEQYF. The CDR3 DNA is TGTGCCAGCAGTTACTCAAGCGAGCCTTCCTACGAGCAGTACTTC.

This clonotype was counted at least ten times. V and J are TRBV5-5 and TRBJ2-1; tentatively, D is TRBD2 (5 bases). CDR1 and CDR2 (germline): SGHKS, YYEKEE (reference sequence). The CDR3 loop spans 12 amino acids. V was clipped by 1 base and J by 8 bases, with 7 bases between them. This chain's CDR3 is CASSLSDYEQFF. Here the CDR3 DNA reads TGTGCCAGCAGCTTGTCGGACTATGAGCAGTTCTTC.

This clonotype was seen at least ten times. The gene calls are TRBV5-1 and TRBJ1-1; 7 nucleotides line up with TRBD1. This CDR3 region has 14 residues. With 4 bases clipped from V and 1 base from J, the junction kept 4 bases outside the gene matches. CDR1 is SGHRS, CDR2 YFSETQ, per germline. The CDR3 DNA sequence: TGCGCCAGCAGCGAGGGACAGTCGAACACTGAAGCTTTCTTT. Translating gives CASSEGQSNTEAFF. The full variable domain, its missing parts supplied by reference TRBV5-1 and TRBJ1-1, is KAGVTQTPRYLIKTRGQQVTLSCSPISGHRSVSWYQQTPGQGLQFLFEYFSETQRNKGNFPGRFSGRQFSNSRSEMNVSTLELGDSALYLCASSEGQSNTEAFFGQGTRLTVV.

This clonotype was observed at least ten times. The chain has TRBV30 and TRBJ1-2, with TRBD1 identical over 9 bases. V was clipped by 1 base and J by 0 bases; unmatched bases: 6. Germline lookup yields CDR1 GTSNPN and CDR2 SVGIG (reference sequence). The CDR3 consists of 16 residues. CDR3 in DNA: TGTGCCTGGAGTGACTGGGGGACAGGGACTAACTATGGCTACACCTTC. Translating it yields CAWSDWGTGTNYGYTF.

This clonotype was seen ten or more times. The chain employs TRBV2 and TRBJ2-7; 8 bases agree with TRBD1. The CDR3 loop spans 15 amino acids. Germline-derived CDR1 and CDR2 are SNHLY and FYNNEI. J lost 1 base, V lost 0 bases, and 2 bases had no gene match. CDR3: CASSEAGTGSYEQYF. CDR3 coding DNA: TGTGCCAGCAGTGAAGCCGGGACAGGATCCTACGAGCAGTACTTC.

This clonotype appeared many times. The chain joins TRBV20-1 to TRBJ1-5; D not resolved. This CDR3 is built from 14 residues. The germline V gene has CDR1 DFQATT and CDR2 SNEGSKA (reference sequence). V was shortened by 1 base and J by 4 bases, with 11 bases between the two germline ends. The CDR3 coding sequence is TGCAGTGCTAGAGGCGTCGGGCAGAATCAGCCCCAGCATTTT. It encodes CSARGVGQNQPQHF.

This clonotype occurred many times. This chain joins TRBV7-9 and TRBJ2-1, with 7 bases identical to TRBD1. The CDR3 spans 12 residues. CDR1 and CDR2 from the germline V gene are SEHNR and FQNEAQ (reference sequence). V trimming: 5 bases; J trimming: 11 bases; junction bases outside the gene matches: 6. Here the CDR3 reads CASSTDRAQQFF. In DNA, the CDR3 is TGTGCCAGCAGCACCGACAGGGCCCAGCAGTTCTTC.

In its sample, this clonotype was seen many times. The rearrangement links TRBV20-1 to TRBJ2-1; a possible D gene is TRBD1 (6 bases). This CDR3 is 15 amino acids long. Trimming pared 8 bases from V and 8 bases from J, leaving 25 bases between. Germline lookup yields CDR1 DFQATT and CDR2 SNEGSKA (reference sequence). CDR3 loop: CSSLRIQGGGHEQFF. CDR3 DNA: TGCAGTTCGCTAAGGATCCAGGGTGGGGGCCATGAGCAGTTCTTC.

The table lists this clonotype with many counts. The chain joins TRBV27 to TRBJ1-1; 9 bases line up with TRBD1. The V and J ends lost 0 bases and 10 bases, in that order; junction bases with no gene match: 15. In germline, CDR1 is MNHEY, CDR2 SMNVEV (reference sequence). The CDR3 length is 17 residues. The CDR3 reads CASSLSRGQGLLHGAFF. In DNA, the CDR3 is TGTGCCAGCAGTTTATCGCGGGGACAGGGCCTCTTGCATGGAGCTTTCTTT.

The J gene is TRBJ2-2, the V gene TRBV20-1; tentative D call: TRBD1 (10 bases). V was trimmed by 0 bases and J by 5 bases, leaving 25 bases between them. The CDR3 consists of 19 residues. Germline-derived CDR1 and CDR2 are DFQATT and SNEGSKA (reference sequence). The DNA for the CDR3 is TGCAGTGCTAGAGATCGGACAGGGGGGCTAGCGGGGCGAACCGGGGAGCTGTTTTTT. Its translation: CSARDRTGGLAGRTGELFF.

Ten or more counts support this clonotype. The V call is TRBV29-1, the J call TRBJ2-3; 7 bases agree with TRBD1. Germline V CDR1 and CDR2: SQVTM, ANQGSEA. Trimming removed 0 bases from V and 3 bases from J; junction bases left unmatched: 3. The CDR3 totals 14 residues. Written as DNA, the CDR3 is TGCAGCGTTGAAGATCCAGGGGGTACAGATACGCAGTATTTT. The encoded protein is CSVEDPGGTDTQYF.

This clonotype was recorded many times. This sequence joins TRBV29-1 and TRBJ1-2; D gene ambiguous. The CDR3 runs 11 residues. Germline V lookup: CDR1 SQVTM, CDR2 ANQGSEA. Trimming removed 6 bases at V and 4 bases at J, with 9 bases between. CDR3 in amino acids: CSVGEGYGYTF. In nucleotides, the CDR3 is TGCAGCGTCGGAGAGGGCTATGGCTACACCTTC.

This clonotype has at least ten counts. V and J are TRBV27 and TRBJ1-6; the D is unclear. This CDR3 is built from 13 residues. Germline CDR1 MNHEY, CDR2 SMNVEV (reference sequence). Trimming shortened V by 4 bases and J by 7 bases, and 8 bases separated the two germline ends. CDR3 bases: TGTGCCAGCAGTTCCATCGTAAATTCACCCCTCCACTTT. It codes for CASSSIVNSPLHF.

This clonotype has ten or more counts. V gene TRBV6-6 combines with J gene TRBJ2-2, with D maybe TRBD2 (6 bases). V lost 0 bases and J 10 bases, leaving 9 bases between the germline ends. Per the germline V gene, CDR1 is MNHNY and CDR2 is SVGAGI (reference sequence). This CDR3 is built from 13 residues. The CDR3 sequence is CASSYSRGEELFF. CDR3 DNA sequence: TGTGCCAGCAGTTACTCGCGGGGCGAGGAGCTGTTTTTT.

This clonotype has just a few counts. The chain is built from TRBV27 and TRBJ1-6; 10 positions agree with TRBD1. The junction had 14 bases not matched to a gene; V was cut back by 5 bases and J by 7 bases. The CDR3 extends over 18 amino acids. Germline V gene lookup returns CDR1 MNHEY and CDR2 SMNVEV (reference sequence). The CDR3 reads CASSPRDRGRGLNSPLHF. DNA for the CDR3: TGTGCCAGCAGTCCCCGGGACAGGGGCCGCGGACTGAATTCACCCCTCCACTTT.

The table lists this clonotype with many counts. This chain connects TRBV18 to TRBJ2-5; D is ambiguous. Germline values: CDR1 KGHSH, CDR2 LQKENI. This CDR3 has 14 amino acids. Trimming cost V 0 bases and J 4 bases, with 9 bases left between them. In DNA, the CDR3 is TGTGCCAGCTCACCACCGTGGGGAAGAGAGACCCAGTACTTC. Translating it yields CASSPPWGRETQYF.

CDR3 amino acids: CASSFPGNNEQFF. As DNA, the CDR3 is TGTGCCAGCAGCTTCCCGGGGAACAATGAGCAGTTCTTC. This chain uses TRBV11-3 with TRBJ2-1; D might be TRBD2 (5 bases). Germline loops: CDR1 SGHNT, CDR2 YENEEA. V lost 3 bases and J 5 bases, leaving 8 bases between the germline ends. The CDR3 sequence is 13 residues long.

In this sample, this clonotype turned up many times. The chain couples TRBV7-8 to TRBJ1-3; D uncertain. Trimming stripped 4 bases from V and 2 bases from J, with 9 bases between. The CDR3 sequence is 14 residues long. CDR1 is SGHVS and CDR2 is FQNEAQ in the germline V gene. CDR3 in DNA: TGTGCCAGCAGCTACTCCTCCCCTGGAAACACCATATATTTT. Protein product: CASSYSSPGNTIYF.

This clonotype appeared many times. The CDR3 spells CASNTGGNWHTEAFF. The CDR3 DNA follows: TGTGCCAGCAATACAGGGGGTAATTGGCACACTGAAGCTTTCTTT. J is TRBJ1-1 and V is TRBV12-3 or TRBV12-4; 8 positions match TRBD1. The ends lost 7 bases at V and 3 bases at J; junction bases unmatched: 10. The CDR3 is 15 residues long.

In its sample, this clonotype was seen many times. The chain joins TRBV7-9 to TRBJ1-3; 8 nucleotides line up with TRBD1. V trimming: 4 bases; J trimming: 4 bases; junction bases outside the gene matches: 9. Germline V gene data show CDR1 as SEHNR and CDR2 as FQNEAQ (reference sequence). This CDR3 has 16 amino acids. CDR3 region: CASSYQQGGFGNTIYF. For the CDR3, the DNA is TGTGCCAGCAGCTATCAACAGGGGGGTTTCGGAAACACCATATATTTT.

This clonotype was recorded many times. The chain combines TRBV20-1 with TRBJ2-4; 10 nucleotides match TRBD1. This CDR3 is built from 15 residues. The germline V gene has CDR1 DFQATT and CDR2 SNEGSKA (reference sequence). V lost 3 bases and J lost 2; bases outside the gene matches: 4. Written as DNA, the CDR3 is TGCAGTGCTAGTCGACAGGGGGCACCCAAAAACATTCAGTACTTC. As protein: CSASRQGAPKNIQYF.

In its sample, this clonotype was seen many times. V is TRBV9 and J is TRBJ2-7; D unclear. Germline lookup yields CDR1 SGDLS and CDR2 YYNGEE. The CDR3 has 15 amino acids. Trimming left V 0 bases short and J 0 bases short, with 10 bases between. The CDR3, as DNA: TGTGCCAGCAGCGTAGATTCCCTCAGCTCCTACGAGCAGTACTTC. Protein product: CASSVDSLSSYEQYF.

This clonotype has at least ten counts. This chain uses TRBV18 with TRBJ2-7, with D possibly matching TRBD2 (6 bases). Germline V gene lookup returns CDR1 KGHSH and CDR2 LQKENI. This CDR3 is built from 12 residues. V lost 3 bases and J 3 bases, leaving 6 bases between the germline ends. CDR3 DNA sequence: TGTGCCAGCTCACCGGGAGGCTACGAGCAGTACTTC. Translated: CASSPGGYEQYF.

This clonotype was seen at least ten times. V usage is TRBV27 and J usage is TRBJ1-6; a weak D match, TRBD1 (6 bases). Trimming pared 10 bases from V and 6 bases from J, leaving 16 bases between. CDR1 is MNHEY and CDR2 is SMNVEV in the germline V gene (reference sequence). There are 14 residues in the CDR3. The CDR3 DNA is TGTGCCACCCAGGGGTCTCGGGGTAATTCACCCCTCCACTTT. Protein product: CATQGSRGNSPLHF.

This clonotype has a count of ten or more. This chain links TRBV10-3 with TRBJ2-3; maybe TRBD2 (5 bases). Germline CDR1 and CDR2: ENHRY and SYGVKD. V lost 11 bases to trimming and J lost 2 bases, with 17 bases between them. This CDR3 spans 14 amino acids. The DNA of the CDR3 is TGTGCCCGAGTGGAGCGCGGGCCCACAGATACGCAGTATTTT. Protein sequence: CARVERGPTDTQYF.

This clonotype was picked up many times. This chain connects TRBV11-2 to TRBJ2-3, with D unresolved. CDR3 length: 16 amino acids. Deletions cut 2 bases from V and 0 bases from J, with 12 bases between. Germline-derived CDR1 and CDR2 are SGHAT and FQNNGV. The CDR3 DNA follows: TGTGCCAGCAGCTTATTCGCGCCAGTTAGCACAGATACGCAGTATTTT. Its translation: CASSLFAPVSTDTQYF.

There are many counts of this clonotype. This sequence joins TRBV5-1 and TRBJ1-1; possibly TRBD1 for D (5 bases). Germline loops: CDR1 SGHRS, CDR2 YFSETQ. This CDR3 has 15 amino acids. V was shortened by 0 bases and J by 1 base, with 10 bases between the two germline ends. CDR3 DNA sequence: TGCGCCAGCAGCTTGGGCCTTACAGGGAACACTGAAGCTTTCTTT. Encoded protein: CASSLGLTGNTEAFF.

This clonotype was recorded a few times. The chain uses TRBV4-1 and TRBJ2-2; TRBD1 matches at 7 bases. The CDR3 is 17 amino acids. CDR1 and CDR2 from the germline V gene are MGHRA and YSYEKL. The ends lost 4 bases at V and 5 bases at J; junction bases unmatched: 13. The CDR3, as DNA: TGCGCCAGCAGCCCTTCGCCGACAGGGTCTGGGACCGGGGAGCTGTTTTTT. It is translated as CASSPSPTGSGTGELFF.